This TCR beta chain was captured in a study of T cell repertoires in cytomegalovirus infection. About the study: CMV infection and matching HLA type were both indicated by public TCR beta signatures.

The CDR3 consists of 11 residues. Trimming cost V 5 bases and J 3 bases, with 5 bases left between them. Germline lookup yields CDR1 SGHTA and CDR2 FQGNSA. This clonotype has ten or more counts. The antigen remains unidentified. One entry per CDR3 protein, called by TCRdb with MiXCR from the reads. The table includes about 230,000 distinct CDR3 sequences, under 25% detected once. General study points: Adding up the frequency of public TCR beta families identified people who carried CMV plus the relevant HLA. Dominant in the ex vivo response were TCR beta clonotypes restricted by HLA-C and specific for CMV.

The sample taken for sequencing was CD8+ T cells from PBMCs. The V call is TRBV7-2, the J call TRBJ2-7; D is uncertain. The sequence was obtained from a human donor in good health (CMV status not recorded). Some clones in this sample may be carry-over from other donors' samples. The CDR3 region has the DNA TGTGCCAGCAGCACGAACTACGAGCAGTACTTC. Amino acid sequence: CASSTNYEQYF.